What follows are 4 T cell receptor beta chains derived from one specimen sequenced in a study of T cell responses to AZD1222 COVID-19 vaccine. The protocol was immunoSEQ multiplex PCR, while the TCRdb copy is restricted to in-frame clones and leaves out a portion. The sample includes about 180,000 clones, around nine tenths of them seen just once. The sequencing used peripheral blood, collected on day 0 of AZD1222 vaccination. These receptors were taken from an adult in good health.

V and J are TRBV10-1 and TRBJ1-1; D is undetermined. The CDR3 loop spans 13 amino acids. V dropped 2 bases and J dropped 0 bases, with 4 bases sitting between them. Germline loops: CDR1 WNHNN, CDR2 SYGVQD (reference sequence). The CDR3 DNA sequence: TGCGCCAGCAGTGAGAAGATGAACACTGAAGCTTTCTTT. Its translation: CASSEKMNTEAFF.

The chain links TRBV5-1 to TRBJ2-5; D remains ambiguous. This CDR3 spans 13 amino acids. Germline CDR1 and CDR2: SGHRS and YFSETQ. V shed 4 bases and J shed 5 bases, with 12 bases lying between them. The CDR3 coding sequence is TGCGCCAGCAGCGCAGCAGTGGGGGAGACCCAGTACTTC. Translating gives CASSAAVGETQYF. The variable domain in full, with the rest retrieved from reference TRBV5-1 and TRBJ2-5, is KAGVTQTPRYLIKTRGQQVTLSCSPISGHRSVSWYQQTPGQGLQFLFEYFSETQRNKGNFPGRFSGRQFSNSRSEMNVSTLELGDSALYLCASSAAVGETQYFGPGTRLLVL.

V gene TRBV11-2 combines with J gene TRBJ2-2, with TRBD1 matching 10 bases. The germline V gene has CDR1 SGHAT and CDR2 FQNNGV. The CDR3 consists of 17 residues. Germline trimming cut 0 bases from V and 2 bases from J; bases unmatched to any gene: 3. The CDR3 sequence is CASSLDRQGANTGELFF. CDR3 DNA sequence: TGTGCCAGCAGCTTAGACCGACAGGGGGCAAACACCGGGGAGCTGTTTTTT.

J is TRBJ2-1 and V is TRBV11-2; D is perhaps TRBD2 (6 bases). There are 18 residues in the CDR3. With 3 bases removed from V and 0 bases from J, the gap between germline ends came to 18 bases. CDR1 and CDR2 (germline): SGHAT, FQNNGV. The CDR3 DNA follows: TGTGCCAGCAGCTTTAATTTCGCCCGGGACTTCTCCTACAATGAGCAGTTCTTC. This translates into CASSFNFARDFSYNEQFF. The whole variable domain, filled in from reference TRBV11-2 and TRBJ2-1, reads EAGVAQSPRYKIIEKRQSVAFWCNPISGHATLYWYQQILGQGPKLLIQFQNNGVVDDSQLPKDRFSAERLKGVDSTLKIQPAKLEDSAVYLCASSFNFARDFSYNEQFFGPGTRLTVL.